This T cell receptor (beta chain) was sequenced during a study of T cell repertoires in cytomegalovirus infection. MiXCR, applied by TCRdb to the reads, yields one record per CDR3 protein. The sample includes fewer than 1,000,000 distinct CDR3 sequences, roughly 30% of them seen just once. V was cut by 5 bases and J by 0 bases, with 19 bases left in between. Germline V gives CDR1 SEHNR, CDR2 FQNEAQ (reference sequence). CDR3 length: 17 amino acids. This clonotype occurred many times. The antigen remains unidentified. This receptor was identified in a human donor in good health (CMV status not recorded). Some clones in this sample may be carry-over from other donors' samples. The rearrangement links TRBV7-9 to TRBJ1-2; D might be TRBD1 (5 bases). Specimen: cultured CD8+ T cells from PBMCs, collected from culture after CMV antigen stimulation. The CDR3 region has the DNA TGTGCCAGCAGCGAGACAGCACCGATAAAAGCTAACTATGGCTACACCTTC. Translating it yields CASSETAPIKANYGYTF. Full variable domain (rest looked up from reference TRBV7-9 and TRBJ1-2): DTGVSQNPRHKITKRGQNVTFRCDPISEHNRLYWYRQTLGQGPEFLTYFQNEAQLEKSRLLSDRFSAERPKGSFSTLEIQRTEQGDSAMYLCASSETAPIKANYGYTFGSGTRLTVV.